The 19 T cell receptor beta chains given below trace back to one sample, sequenced in a study of glioma-infiltrating T cells after dendritic cell vaccination. Sequencing used immunoSEQ multiplex PCR; TCRdb keeps in-frame clones, though not all of them. The sample consists of 75,000 to 95,000 clones, more than 80% of them appearing once. Specified time point: after dendritic cell vaccination, including at tumor progression/relapse. The sequenced sample was blood, obtained after dendritic cell vaccination. The receptors come from a human donor with glioblastoma.

The chain has TRBV6-1 and TRBJ1-4, with a possible D match to TRBD1 (6 bases). Trimming took 4 bases from V and 10 from J, leaving 28 bases between them. The germline V gene has CDR1 MNHNS and CDR2 SASEGT. This CDR3 spans 18 amino acids. CDR3 DNA sequence: TGTGCCAGCAGTGGTTCAACAGGGTTCGGGGCACAGAGCGGAAAACTGTTTTTT. This gives the protein CASSGSTGFGAQSGKLFF.

CDR3 bases: TGTGCCAGCAGTAAGGGGGACAATCAGCCCCAGCATTTT. The encoded protein is CASSKGDNQPQHF. The chain uses TRBV6-6 and TRBJ1-5; the D gene is possibly TRBD1 (6 bases). Looked up from germline, CDR1 is MNHNY and CDR2 is SVGAGI (reference sequence). CDR3 size: 13 residues. Trimming shortened V by 5 bases and J by 3 bases, and 8 bases separated the two germline ends.

The V and J genes are TRBV10-1 and TRBJ2-1; 12 bases are shared with TRBD1. The CDR3 runs to 15 residues. V trimming: 7 bases; J trimming: 7 bases; junction bases outside the gene matches: 8. Germline V gene lookup returns CDR1 WNHNN and CDR2 SYGVQD (reference sequence). The CDR3 coding sequence is TGCGCCAGCACCCCCGGGACAGGGGGCAGGAATGAGCAGTTCTTC. Translated: CASTPGTGGRNEQFF.

The chain carries TRBV5-1 and TRBJ2-1; maybe TRBD2 (6 bases). This CDR3 is 16 amino acids long. V lost 0 bases and J lost 8, with 18 bases in between. CDR1 SGHRS and CDR2 YFSETQ come from the germline V gene. The DNA of the CDR3 is TGCGCCAGCAGCTTGGAAATGGGAGGCAGTGTCGATGAGCAGTTCTTC. The encoded protein is CASSLEMGGSVDEQFF. Full variable domain (rest looked up from reference TRBV5-1 and TRBJ2-1): KAGVTQTPRYLIKTRGQQVTLSCSPISGHRSVSWYQQTPGQGLQFLFEYFSETQRNKGNFPGRFSGRQFSNSRSEMNVSTLELGDSALYLCASSLEMGGSVDEQFFGPGTRLTVL.

With regard to this clone: Because the CDR3's place on the DNA is in doubt, the DNA is left out and the CDR3 is given as listed by TCRdb. The chain links TRBV6-5 to TRBJ1-5; TRBD1, as called in the table, went unchecked against the DNA. 16 amino acids form the CDR3, both terminal residues included. The germline V gene encodes CDR1 MNHEY and CDR2 SVGAGI. This CDR3 reads CASSSSGQGVTQPQHF.

This clone has only one observation. This chain connects TRBV29-1 to TRBJ2-3; no clear D. This CDR3 is built from 12 residues. Trimming pared 4 bases from V and 3 bases from J, leaving 8 bases between. In germline, CDR1 is SQVTM, CDR2 ANQGSEA. CDR3 coding DNA: TGCAGCGTTGTCACGGTAACAGATACGCAGTATTTT. It specifies CSVVTVTDTQYF.

The genes are TRBV7-9 and TRBJ2-3; 8 positions agree with TRBD2. The germline gives CDR1 SEHNR, CDR2 FQNEAQ (reference sequence). This CDR3 has 12 residues. V was clipped by 3 bases and J by 8 bases; unmatched bases: 1. The DNA for the CDR3 is TGTGCCAGCAGCTTCGGGGGGGGTACGCAGTATTTT. Translating it yields CASSFGGGTQYF.

The V gene is TRBV5-4, the J gene TRBJ2-5, with a tentative D call TRBD2 (5 bases). V was pared by 0 bases and J by 5 bases, with 11 bases between. Germline V gene lookup returns CDR1 SGHNT and CDR2 YYREEE (reference sequence). The CDR3 has 14 amino acids. The DNA of the CDR3 is TGTGCCAGCAGCTTGGCGGGGAGAGGCGAGACCCAGTACTTC. Encoded protein: CASSLAGRGETQYF.

The sample holds one count of this clone. The rearrangement joins TRBV6-5 to TRBJ2-7; D ambiguous. The V and J ends lost 6 bases and 3 bases respectively, with 15 bases between them. The germline V gene has CDR1 MNHEY and CDR2 SVGAGI. CDR3 length equals 14 residues. CDR3 sequence: CASRLTAPGYEQYV. In DNA form, the CDR3 reads TGTGCCAGCAGGCTAACTGCCCCAGGCTACGAGCAGTACGTC.

The J gene is TRBJ2-3, the V gene TRBV9; 9 bases fit TRBD1. CDR3 length: 16 residues. V shed 4 bases and J 1 base; nucleotides not matched to a gene: 7. Germline loops: CDR1 SGDLS, CDR2 YYNGEE. The CDR3 DNA follows: TGTGCCAGCAGCCATGGGACAGGGAAGGGCACAGATACGCAGTATTTT. This gives the protein CASSHGTGKGTDTQYF.

This sequence joins TRBV5-1 and TRBJ1-1, with D maybe TRBD1 (6 bases). The CDR3 runs 15 residues. Trimming stripped 0 bases from V and 0 bases from J, with 9 bases between. CDR1 is SGHRS, CDR2 YFSETQ, per germline. CDR3 bases: TGCGCCAGCAGCTTGGACAGGGAGATGAACACTGAAGCTTTCTTT. This sequence encodes CASSLDREMNTEAFF.

This chain joins TRBV7-2 and TRBJ2-3; 11 positions agree with TRBD1. CDR3 length: 17 residues. In germline, CDR1 is SGHTA, CDR2 FQGNSA. V shed 0 bases, J shed 1 base, and the junction held 3 bases outside the gene matches. The CDR3 sequence: CASSLAGTGGGTDTQYF. As DNA, the CDR3 is TGTGCCAGCAGCTTAGCAGGGACAGGGGGTGGCACAGATACGCAGTATTTT.

The genes are TRBV7-2 and TRBJ2-7; TRBD1 matches 8 bases. Germline CDR1 SGHTA, CDR2 FQGNSA. Trimming took 5 bases from V and 3 from J; bases not matched to a gene: 6. This CDR3 spans 14 amino acids. The CDR3: CASSKQGGNYEQYV. Here the CDR3 DNA reads TGTGCCAGCAGCAAACAGGGGGGAAACTACGAGCAGTACGTC.

The chain couples TRBV19 to TRBJ2-5, with D perhaps TRBD2 (7 bases). The V end lost 1 base, the J end lost 4 bases, and 13 bases lay between the germline ends. This CDR3 spans 15 amino acids. The germline V gene has CDR1 LNHDA and CDR2 SQIVND (reference sequence). Here the CDR3 reads CASSIGQGRGETQYF. The CDR3 DNA is TGTGCCAGTAGTATAGGCCAGGGGAGGGGAGAGACCCAGTACTTC.

This chain links TRBV6-1 with TRBJ2-1; unclear D gene. CDR1 MNHNS and CDR2 SASEGT come from the germline V gene. Trimming removed 0 bases at V and 8 bases at J, with 11 bases between. The CDR3 runs to 14 residues. The CDR3 reads CASSEARRGDEQFF. CDR3 sequence (DNA): TGTGCCAGCAGTGAAGCGCGGCGAGGCGATGAGCAGTTCTTC.

The gene calls are TRBV5-1 and TRBJ1-4; 8 nucleotides agree with TRBD1. Germline-derived CDR1 and CDR2 are SGHRS and YFSETQ. The V gene end was trimmed by 4 bases and the J gene end by 5 bases; junction bases not matched to a gene: 4. This CDR3 comprises 14 residues. The CDR3: CASSEQGANEKLFF. CDR3 nucleotides: TGCGCCAGCAGCGAGCAGGGGGCGAATGAAAAACTGTTTTTT.

This clone was observed a single time. This sequence joins TRBV28 and TRBJ2-1; D is undetermined. The CDR3 loop spans 15 amino acids. V shed 7 bases and J shed 6 bases, with 19 bases lying between them. The germline gives CDR1 MDHEN, CDR2 SYDVKM. The CDR3 DNA is TGTGCCAGCAACCCCTTCCGGGTCATGCGCAATGAGCAGTTCTTC. This sequence encodes CASNPFRVMRNEQFF.

The CDR3 coding sequence is TGTGCCACCAGCAGAGCGGCCAGGGTTGGTGTGAATGAGCAGTTCTTC. Translating gives CATSRAARVGVNEQFF. V and J are TRBV15 and TRBJ2-1, with a weak D call TRBD1 (5 bases). The V and J ends lost 1 base and 7 bases respectively, with 17 bases between them. Per germline, CDR1 LNHNV and CDR2 YYDKDF (reference sequence). This CDR3 has 16 residues.

A few counts support this clone. The genes are TRBV25-1 and TRBJ2-2; 9 positions agree with TRBD2. Losses at the gene ends were 3 bases for V and 5 bases for J; bases not matched to a gene: 10. CDR3 length equals 17 residues. Germline V lookup: CDR1 MGHDK, CDR2 SYGVNS. The CDR3 spells CASSDGAGGRGTGELFF. The CDR3 DNA reads as TGTGCCAGCAGTGACGGGGCGGGGGGGCGTGGGACCGGGGAGCTGTTTTTT.